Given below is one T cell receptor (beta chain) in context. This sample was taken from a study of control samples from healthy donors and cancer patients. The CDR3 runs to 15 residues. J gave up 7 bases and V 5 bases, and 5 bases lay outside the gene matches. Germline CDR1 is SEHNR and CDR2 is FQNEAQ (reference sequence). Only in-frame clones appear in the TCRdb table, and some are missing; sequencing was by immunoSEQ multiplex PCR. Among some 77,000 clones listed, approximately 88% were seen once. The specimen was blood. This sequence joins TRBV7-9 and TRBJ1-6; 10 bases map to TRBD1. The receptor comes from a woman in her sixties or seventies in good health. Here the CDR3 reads CASSIGGQGNSPLHF. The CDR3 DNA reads TGTGCCAGCAGCATAGGGGGACAGGGGAATTCACCCCTCCACTTT.